The entry below describes one TCR beta chain. The antigen is unknown. TCRdb reanalysed the reads using MiXCR and keeps one entry per CDR3 protein. The sample contains just under 550,000 distinct CDR3 sequences, less than 30% of which appear only once. This record belongs to a study of T cell repertoires in cytomegalovirus infection. Whole-study context: Matching HLA type, along with CMV infection, was indicated by public TCR beta signatures. Whole-study results and caveats: Totalled public TCR beta family frequency picked out people who carried CMV plus the relevant HLA. HLA-C-restricted CMV clonotypes gave the most frequent clonotype in two of eight donors.

The CDR3 is made up of 12 amino acids. The V gene's germline CDR1 is SGHVS and CDR2 FNYEAQ. The germline V and J ends were trimmed by 4 bases and 7 bases, with 8 bases remaining between them. This clonotype originated in a human donor in good health (CMV status not recorded). Some clones in this sample may be carry-over from other donors' samples. Sequenced material: PBMCs. The V call is TRBV7-6, the J call TRBJ2-1; maybe TRBD2 (6 bases). CDR3 protein: CASSSSENEQFF. DNA of the CDR3: TGTGCCAGCAGCTCTAGCGAGAATGAGCAGTTCTTC.